The clone carrying this T cell receptor (beta chain) occurred a few times. As yet, its antigen is unknown. Germline V lookup: CDR1 KGHDR, CDR2 SFDVKD. The CDR3 is made up of 15 amino acids. The trim removed 3 bases at V and 8 bases at J, leaving 5 bases unmatched. Researchers amplified the TCR beta CDR3 regions from RNA transcripts. The HTBI set primed first-round TCR CDR3 RT-PCR. In TCRdb, the multiplex PCR reads were re-called with MiXCR into one record per CDR3 protein. The sample consists of about 620,000 distinct CDR3 sequences, 15% to 20% of them appearing once. In making diagnoses, clinical symptoms, serum thyroxine and TRAb, thyroid ultrasound and orbital computed tomography were all used. The PBMCs had their origin in roughly 10 ml of fresh peripheral blood. This sample was taken from a study of T cells in Graves' hyperthyroidism and ophthalmopathy. Study results and caveats: Classification by a 13 V-J model distinguished ophthalmopathy from stable hyperthyroidism. In the blood, most expanded thyroid clonotypes above 0.001 appeared as well.

This receptor was identified in a woman aged 30 to 39 with Graves' hyperthyroidism. The chain links TRBV24-1 to TRBJ1-4, with 10 bases lining up with TRBD1. The sequencing input was blood. The CDR3 is CATSDPTGGEEKLFF. DNA of the CDR3: TGTGCCACCAGTGATCCGACAGGGGGCGAAGAAAAACTGTTTTTT.